This record looks at one T cell receptor (beta chain) sequence and its context. Its antigen is not identified. In the source study's methods: Junction-only immunoSEQ data arrived without quality scores, meaning filtering differed. Only in-frame clones appear in the TCRdb table, and some are missing; sequencing was by immunoSEQ multiplex PCR. V, J and clone size reflect that table, while D and trimming were determined from the DNA. Of 2 million to 2.5 million clones in the sample, about 94% were seen once. Germline loops: CDR1 KGHSH, CDR2 LQKENI. V lost 2 bases and J 6 bases, leaving 14 bases between the germline ends. This CDR3 comprises 14 residues. These data come from a study of shared clonotypes between healthy human individuals. Regarding the study as a whole: Sorted-subset sequencing was shown by rarefaction to be incomplete despite large depth. Memory subsets generally showed smaller estimated richness than naive subsets did.

The chain has TRBV18 and TRBJ2-7, with D possibly being TRBD2 (5 bases). Sequencing input: naive CD4+ T cells sorted from blood. The subset was: CD45RA+ positively selected. The TCR sequence derives from a man aged 18-30 years in good health. CDR3 sequence (DNA): TGTGCCAGCTCACCAGCTAGCACCACTGGCGAGCAGTACTTC. Encoded protein: CASSPASTTGEQYF.